This T cell receptor (beta chain) was found in a study of blood T cell repertoires in COVID-19. Looking at the study overall: From the United States, Italy and Spain came samples of acute and convalescent COVID-19. Sources were T cells, B-cell-depleted T cells, or PBMCs; the material itself was cDNA or gDNA.

The CDR3 covers 17 residues. CDR1 LNHDA and CDR2 SQIVND come from the germline V gene (reference sequence). The J segment lost 1 base and the V segment lost 10 bases, leaving 19 bases of the junction unmatched. The method was immunoSEQ multiplex PCR; TCRdb's version includes in-frame clones alone and lacks a portion of them. The sample lists a few hundred thousand clones; less than 90% were seen once. The TCR comes from a woman aged 30 to 39 who had recovered from COVID-19. The sample was PBMCs or T cells enriched from blood (not recorded which). V gene TRBV19 combines with J gene TRBJ2-7; TRBD2 agrees at 7 bases. CDR3 nucleotide sequence: TGTGCCACCCGAGAGAGACCTCTAGCGGAGGGTTCCTACGAGCAGTACTTC. Its translation: CATRERPLAEGSYEQYF.